This passage covers 12 T cell receptor beta chains from one sample sequenced in a study of HIV-infected patients and healthy controls (dated 2014 in TCRdb). Libraries came from 5' RACE. Sequencing was performed on an Illumina MiSeq. Using SuperScript III with primers targeting the alpha and beta constant regions, 400 to 550 ng of RNA was reverse transcribed. Alpha and beta chain libraries were generated separately via chain-specific third strand synthesis with multiplexing indices. The public sequencing data were trimmed at Q25 with fastp and processed into clonotypes with MiXCR by TCRdb, which kept only in-frame beta chains. Identical CDR3 protein sequences are pooled into one entry, listed with their most common genes and DNA. Here the sample has around 7,400 distinct CDR3 sequences; approximately 9% occur a single time. The ten largest clones add up to approximately 15% of the sample. Whole blood was used without fractionating the cells, so the repertoire represented all peripheral T cells without sorting.

Specimen: blood, collected before antiretroviral therapy. All receptors derive from an adult with HIV infection.

The table lists this clonotype with many counts. The V gene is TRBV10-1, the J gene TRBJ2-2; D not resolved. V lost 3 bases and J 1 base, leaving 15 bases between the germline ends. CDR1 and CDR2 (germline): WNHNN, SYGVQD (reference sequence). The CDR3 sequence is 17 residues long. CDR3 amino acids: CASSDAVIGKNTGELFF. For the CDR3, the DNA is TGCGCCAGCAGTGATGCCGTCATCGGCAAGAACACCGGGGAGCTGTTTTTT.

This clonotype is medium-sized (0.01 to 0.1%) within its sample. CDR3 in amino acids: CASSFEKGPGNTIYF. The CDR3 region has the DNA TGTGCCAGCAGCTTCGAGAAGGGGCCTGGAAACACCATATATTTT. This sequence joins TRBV5-5 and TRBJ1-3; TRBD1 might be the D (5 bases). The CDR3 has 15 residues. The germline V and J ends were trimmed by 2 bases and 2 bases, with 11 bases remaining between them. Germline values: CDR1 SGHKS, CDR2 YYEKEE (reference sequence). The full variable domain, with the rest looked up from reference TRBV5-5 and TRBJ1-3, is DAGVTQSPTHLIKTRGQQVTLRCSPISGHKSVSWYQQVLGQGPQFIFQYYEKEERGRGNFPDRFSARQFPNYSSELNVNALLLGDSALYLCASSFEKGPGNTIYFGEGSWLTVV.

This clonotype was counted many times. This chain joins TRBV10-3 and TRBJ2-7; D is unclear. This CDR3 spans 12 amino acids. Germline V gene lookup returns CDR1 ENHRY and CDR2 SYGVKD. V was shortened by 0 bases and J by 4 bases, with 4 bases between the two germline ends. Written as DNA, the CDR3 is TGTGCCATCAGTGAGTCCGAGTACGAGCAGTACTTC. Its translation is CAISESEYEQYF.

This clonotype is deemed medium-sized. V is TRBV9 and J is TRBJ2-1; 9 nucleotides agree with TRBD1. This CDR3 spans 15 amino acids. Unmatched junction bases numbered 6, after V lost 4 bases and J lost 4 bases. CDR1 is SGDLS and CDR2 is YYNGEE in the germline V gene. As DNA, the CDR3 is TGTGCCAGCAGCCCGGCAGGACAGGGGTACAATGAGCAGTTCTTC. It is translated as CASSPAGQGYNEQFF. The variable domain in full, with the rest retrieved from reference TRBV9 and TRBJ2-1, is DSGVTQTPKHLITATGQRVTLRCSPRSGDLSVYWYQQSLDQGLQFLIQYYNGEERAKGNILERFSAQQFPDLHSELNLSSLELGDSALYFCASSPAGQGYNEQFFGPGTRLTVL.

This chain uses TRBV3-1 with TRBJ1-1; tentatively, D is TRBD1 (6 bases). The CDR3 totals 12 residues. Germline loops: CDR1 LGHDT, CDR2 YNNKEL (reference sequence). The ends were cut back, 8 bases at V and 5 bases at J, with 12 bases in the middle. CDR3 residues: CASGDTGTEAFF. The CDR3, as DNA: TGTGCCAGCGGGGACACTGGAACTGAAGCTTTCTTT.

A few counts support this clonotype. The rearrangement joins TRBV5-6 to TRBJ2-7, with a possible D match to TRBD1 (5 bases). CDR1 SGHDT and CDR2 YYEEEE come from the germline V gene. V shed 0 bases and J shed 4 bases, with 5 bases lying between them. This CDR3 has 12 amino acids. This CDR3 reads CASSLEGYEQYF. In nucleotides, the CDR3 is TGTGCCAGCAGCTTGGAGGGGTACGAGCAGTACTTC. The full variable domain, with the rest looked up from reference TRBV5-6 and TRBJ2-7, is DAGVTQSPTHLIKTRGQQVTLRCSPKSGHDTVSWYQQALGQGPQFIFQYYEEEERQRGNFPDRFSGHQFPNYSSELNVNALLLGDSALYLCASSLEGYEQYFGPGTRLTVT.

This clonotype turned up a few times. V gene TRBV20-1 combines with J gene TRBJ2-1, with TRBD2 as a possible D gene (6 bases). Germline CDR1 and CDR2: DFQATT and SNEGSKA (reference sequence). Trimming cost V 6 bases and J 4 bases, with 16 bases left between them. This CDR3 has 14 amino acids. In DNA form, the CDR3 reads TGCAGTGCCACTACTAGCAATCGGTACAATGAGCAGTTCTTC. It is translated as CSATTSNRYNEQFF.

This clonotype came up many times. This chain joins TRBV19 and TRBJ1-5, with a tentative D call TRBD1 (6 bases). The CDR3 runs to 13 residues. With 5 bases removed from V and 3 bases from J, the gap between germline ends came to 8 bases. CDR1 and CDR2 from the germline V gene are LNHDA and SQIVND (reference sequence). The CDR3 sequence: CASSDRNNQPQHF. The CDR3 DNA follows: TGTGCCAGTAGTGACAGGAACAATCAGCCCCAGCATTTT.

This clonotype was seen once. The chain combines TRBV27 with TRBJ2-7; 15 bases are a match to TRBD2. This CDR3 has 17 amino acids. The germline V gene has CDR1 MNHEY and CDR2 SMNVEV (reference sequence). J was trimmed by 3 bases and V by 5 bases; bases with no gene match: 8. CDR3 region: CASSRTSGRAGVYEQYF. The CDR3 DNA reads TGTGCCAGCAGTCGGACTAGCGGGAGGGCCGGGGTCTACGAGCAGTACTTC.

Relative to its sample, this clonotype is medium-sized (0.01 to 0.1%). The chain recombines TRBV11-2 with TRBJ2-1; D is perhaps TRBD2 (6 bases). Between the trimmed V and J ends, which lost 3 bases and 8 bases, there was a span of 11 bases. This CDR3 region has 13 residues. Germline V CDR1 and CDR2: SGHAT, FQNNGV. CDR3 nucleotides: TGTGCCAGCAGCTTTGGGGGGACGGATGAGCAGTTCTTC. Translating gives CASSFGGTDEQFF.

This clonotype counts as medium-sized. The CDR3 nucleotides read TGCGCCAGCAGCAAATTAGTCATGAACACTGAAGCTTTCTTT. It codes for CASSKLVMNTEAFF. This chain uses TRBV5-1 with TRBJ1-1; D is ambiguous. V gave up 4 bases and J gave up 0 bases, with 10 bases separating them. Germline V lookup: CDR1 SGHRS, CDR2 YFSETQ. The CDR3 has 14 amino acids.

This clonotype is judged medium-sized. The chain has TRBV7-2 and TRBJ2-1; 16 bases are shared with TRBD2. V lost 2 bases, J lost 6 bases, and 4 bases stayed unmatched. The germline CDR1 and CDR2 sequences are SGHTA and FQGNSA. The CDR3 is 17 amino acids. CDR3 in DNA: TGTGCCAGCAGCTTACCGGGACTAGCGGGGGGGGGCAATGAGCAGTTCTTC. Its translation: CASSLPGLAGGGNEQFF.